This passage covers 6 T cell receptor beta chains from one sample sequenced in a study of regulatory and conventional T cells in RAG deficiency. Blood CD4+ CD25-high CD127-low regulatory T cells supplied the genomic DNA template. Method: immunoSEQ multiplex PCR; TCRdb's copy keeps in-frame clones and lacks some. This sample yields 9,000 to 9,500 clones, of which around 89% are seen a single time; over 1% belongs to the top ten. The data were also submitted as part of a second study, on regulatory T cells. That source notes: Amplification used 52 TRBV primers and 13 TRBJ primers.

Sequencing was done on a sample of Tregs sorted from blood. All receptors come from a human donor in good health.

On this clone itself: An end of the junction differs from the germline gene, which may be a read error. The V and J genes are TRBV10-2 and TRBJ1-6; 9 positions agree with TRBD1. Germline-derived CDR1 and CDR2 are WSHSY and SAAADI. This CDR3 comprises 15 residues. DNA for the CDR3: TGCGCCAGCAGTGCACAGGGGGCAAGCAATTTACCCCTCCACTTT. This encodes CASSAQGASNLPLHF.

This chain connects TRBV27 to TRBJ2-5; 10 nucleotides agree with TRBD1. The CDR3 contains 16 residues. V gave up 7 bases and J gave up 5 bases; unmatched junction bases: 13. Germline V CDR1 and CDR2: MNHEY, SMNVEV (reference sequence). The CDR3 loop is CASTETGQGRSETQYF. CDR3 sequence (DNA): TGTGCCAGCACCGAAACGGGACAGGGGCGTTCGGAGACCCAGTACTTC.

Concerning this clone: The sample contains more than one DNA sequence encoding this CDR3. The chain is built from TRBV2 and TRBJ2-1, with 13 bases lining up with TRBD2. Unmatched junction bases numbered 14, after V lost 8 bases and J lost 7 bases. The CDR3 extends over 17 amino acids. Per the germline V gene, CDR1 is SNHLY and CDR2 is FYNNEI. CDR3 loop: CASSTSGGPRGKNEQFF. In DNA form, the CDR3 reads TGTGCCAGCTCGACTAGCGGGGGGCCAAGGGGGAAAAATGAGCAGTTCTTC.

A note on this clone: Other DNA sequences from this sample encode an identical CDR3 as well. The chain carries TRBV18 and TRBJ2-1, with 7 bases fitting TRBD2. This CDR3 spans 16 amino acids. J lost 9 bases, V lost 6 bases, and 17 bases had no gene match. Germline-derived CDR1 and CDR2 are KGHSH and LQKENI. CDR3 coding DNA: TGTGCCAGCTCGCGCCCGGGACTGGCGGGAGTGGGTGAGCAGTTCTTC. Residues: CASSRPGLAGVGEQFF.

The chain joins TRBV6-5 to TRBJ1-6; D is uncertain. Trimming shortened V by 6 bases and J by 8 bases, and 8 bases separated the two germline ends. Per germline, CDR1 MNHEY and CDR2 SVGAGI. This CDR3 region has 12 residues. The CDR3 DNA follows: TGTGCCAGCAGGGCTGGGGATTCACCCCTCCACTTT. This translates into CASRAGDSPLHF.

This clone has a single count. The J gene is TRBJ2-1, the V gene TRBV6-1, with 14 bases identical to TRBD2. The J segment lost 9 bases and the V segment lost 6 bases, leaving 7 bases of the junction unmatched. The CDR3 loop spans 15 amino acids. Germline-derived CDR1 and CDR2 are MNHNS and SASEGT. CDR3 region: CASRDPGLAGVEQFF. The CDR3 nucleotides are TGTGCCAGCAGGGATCCGGGACTAGCGGGAGTTGAGCAGTTCTTC.